What follows are 4 T cell receptor beta chains derived from one specimen sequenced in a study of blood T cell repertoires in COVID-19. The table came from immunoSEQ multiplex PCR; TCRdb's copy has only in-frame clones and leaves some out. The top ten hold approximately 6.6% of the sample, which has 200,000 to 250,000 clones, less than 90% seen once. Specimen: PBMCs or T cells enriched from blood (not recorded which). These receptors came from a woman aged 40 to 50 who had recovered from COVID-19.

This clone was counted once. This sequence joins TRBV7-2 and TRBJ2-3; no reliable D call. From germline, CDR1 is SGHTA and CDR2 FQGNSA. The CDR3 runs 11 residues. V was cut by 6 bases and J by 4 bases, with 5 bases left in between. The CDR3, as DNA: TGTGCCAGCAGAAGCGCAGATACGCAGTATTTT. Translated: CASRSADTQYF.

The V call is TRBV6-5, the J call TRBJ2-2; TRBD1 matches at 8 bases. This CDR3 has 12 residues. V was pared by 8 bases and J by 6 bases, with 2 bases of the junction left unmatched. In germline, CDR1 is MNHEY, CDR2 SVGAGI. The CDR3 coding sequence is TGTGCCAGCGGCAGGGGGCCCGGGGAGCTGTTTTTT. It codes for CASGRGPGELFF.

The J gene is TRBJ1-2, the V gene TRBV2; 8 bases agree with TRBD1. V trimming: 1 base; J trimming: 7 bases; junction bases outside the gene matches: 5. There are 14 residues in the CDR3. The germline V gene encodes CDR1 SNHLY and CDR2 FYNNEI. This chain's CDR3 is CASSEGQGALGYTF. In DNA, the CDR3 is TGTGCCAGCAGTGAAGGGCAGGGGGCGCTTGGCTACACCTTC.

The rearrangement joins TRBV5-6 to TRBJ2-5; D remains ambiguous. Trimming left V 4 bases short and J 5 bases short, with 12 bases between. Germline loops: CDR1 SGHDT, CDR2 YYEEEE. This CDR3 has 13 residues. The CDR3 nucleotides are TGTGCCAGCAGCGCCGCATTGCAGGAGACCCAGTACTTC. It translates to CASSAALQETQYF.